Below are 4 T cell receptor beta chains sequenced from a single sample in a study of blood T cell repertoires in COVID-19. TCRdb's table, derived via immunoSEQ multiplex PCR, lists solely in-frame clones and lacks some. The table has tens of thousands of clones, 65% to 90% seen once. Sequenced input: peripheral blood. The receptors were sampled from a man between 45 and 60 years old with COVID-19, enrolled during active disease.

This chain uses TRBV15 with TRBJ2-1, with D possibly matching TRBD2 (5 bases). V was shortened by 1 base and J by 0 bases, with 10 bases between the two germline ends. The V gene's germline CDR1 is LNHNV and CDR2 YYDKDF (reference sequence). CDR3 length: 16 amino acids. The CDR3: CATSRGLDFSYNEQFF. Written as DNA, the CDR3 is TGTGCCACCAGCAGAGGGTTGGACTTCTCCTACAATGAGCAGTTCTTC.

This chain joins TRBV4-1 and TRBJ2-7; the D gene is possibly TRBD2 (6 bases). The CDR3 extends over 17 amino acids. CDR1 and CDR2 (germline): MGHRA, YSYEKL. V dropped 1 base and J dropped 0 bases, with 16 bases sitting between them. CDR3 sequence: CASSQAGEVGGSYEQYF. In DNA, the CDR3 is TGCGCCAGCAGCCAAGCGGGAGAGGTGGGGGGCTCCTACGAGCAGTACTTC.

This clone was seen a single time. The J gene is TRBJ2-3, the V gene TRBV7-3, with D perhaps TRBD2 (7 bases). The germline CDR1 and CDR2 sequences are SGHTA and FQGTGA. The CDR3 runs to 14 residues. Trimming pared 5 bases from V and 5 bases from J, leaving 14 bases between. Here the CDR3 DNA reads TGTGCCAGCAGCCTAGGGGGGGCTATAGATACGCAGTATTTT. Translated: CASSLGGAIDTQYF.

The chain combines TRBV28 with TRBJ2-3, with 9 bases identical to TRBD1. Germline-derived CDR1 and CDR2 are MDHEN and SYDVKM. The junction had 5 bases not matched to a gene; V was cut back by 8 bases and J by 2 bases. The CDR3 length is 14 residues. The chain's CDR3 is CASGGTGYTDTQYF. Here the CDR3 DNA reads TGTGCCAGCGGTGGGACAGGGTACACAGATACGCAGTATTTT.